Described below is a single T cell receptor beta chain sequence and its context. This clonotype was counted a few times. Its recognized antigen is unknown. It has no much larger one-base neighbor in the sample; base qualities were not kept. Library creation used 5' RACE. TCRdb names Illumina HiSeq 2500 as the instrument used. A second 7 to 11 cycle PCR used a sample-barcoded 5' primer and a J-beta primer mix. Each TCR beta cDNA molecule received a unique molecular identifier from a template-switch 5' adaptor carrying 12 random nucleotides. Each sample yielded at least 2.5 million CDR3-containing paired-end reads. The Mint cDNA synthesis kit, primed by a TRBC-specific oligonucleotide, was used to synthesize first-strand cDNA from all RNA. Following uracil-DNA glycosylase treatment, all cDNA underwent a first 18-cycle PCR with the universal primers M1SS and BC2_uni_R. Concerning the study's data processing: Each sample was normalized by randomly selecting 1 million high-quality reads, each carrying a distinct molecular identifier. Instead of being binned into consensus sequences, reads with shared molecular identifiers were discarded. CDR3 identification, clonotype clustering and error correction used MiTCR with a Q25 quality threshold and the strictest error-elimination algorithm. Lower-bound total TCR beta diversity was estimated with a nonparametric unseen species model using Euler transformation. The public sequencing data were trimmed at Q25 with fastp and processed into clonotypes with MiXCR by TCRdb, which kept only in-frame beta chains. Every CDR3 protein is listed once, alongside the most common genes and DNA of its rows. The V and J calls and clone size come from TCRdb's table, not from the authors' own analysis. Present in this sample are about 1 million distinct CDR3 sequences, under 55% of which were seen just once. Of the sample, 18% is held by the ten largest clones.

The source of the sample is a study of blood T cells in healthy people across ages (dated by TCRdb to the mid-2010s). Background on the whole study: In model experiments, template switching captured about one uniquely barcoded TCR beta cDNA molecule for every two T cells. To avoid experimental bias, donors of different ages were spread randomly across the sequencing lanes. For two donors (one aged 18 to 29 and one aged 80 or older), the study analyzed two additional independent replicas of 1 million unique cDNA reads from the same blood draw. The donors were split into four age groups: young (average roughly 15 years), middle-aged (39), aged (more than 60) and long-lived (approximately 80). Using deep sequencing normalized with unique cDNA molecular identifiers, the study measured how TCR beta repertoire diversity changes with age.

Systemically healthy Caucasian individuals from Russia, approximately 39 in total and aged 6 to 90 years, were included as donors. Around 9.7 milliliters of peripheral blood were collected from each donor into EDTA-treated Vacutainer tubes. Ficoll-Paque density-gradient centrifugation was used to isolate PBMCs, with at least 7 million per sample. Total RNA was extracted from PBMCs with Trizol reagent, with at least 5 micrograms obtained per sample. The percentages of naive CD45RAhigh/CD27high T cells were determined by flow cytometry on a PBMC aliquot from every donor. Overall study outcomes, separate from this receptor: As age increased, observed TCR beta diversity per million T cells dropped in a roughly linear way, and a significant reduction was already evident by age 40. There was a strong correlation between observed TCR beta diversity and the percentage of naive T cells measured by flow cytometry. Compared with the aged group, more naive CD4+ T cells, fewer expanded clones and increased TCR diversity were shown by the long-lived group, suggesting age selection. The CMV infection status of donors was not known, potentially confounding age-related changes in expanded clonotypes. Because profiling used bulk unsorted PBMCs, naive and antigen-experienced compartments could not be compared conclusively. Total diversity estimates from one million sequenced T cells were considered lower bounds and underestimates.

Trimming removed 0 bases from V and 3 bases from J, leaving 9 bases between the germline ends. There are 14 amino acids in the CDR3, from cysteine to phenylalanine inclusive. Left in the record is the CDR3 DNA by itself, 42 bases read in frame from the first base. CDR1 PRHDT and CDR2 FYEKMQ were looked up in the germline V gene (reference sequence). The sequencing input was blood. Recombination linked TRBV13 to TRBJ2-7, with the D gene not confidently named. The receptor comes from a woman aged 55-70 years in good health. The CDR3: CASSLGWVGYEQYF. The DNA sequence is TGTGCCAGCAGCTTAGGTTGGGTCGGCTACGAGCAGTACTTC.